Shown below are 14 T cell receptor beta chains from a single sample sequenced in a study of prognosis after radiotherapy for stage I lung cancer. Genomic DNA provided the template from which TCR beta CDR3 was amplified by two-round multiplex PCR. First-round PCR employed TRBV- and TRBJ-specific primers for each gene. TCRdb reprocessed the multiplex PCR reads via MiXCR and lists one record per CDR3 protein. The data show over 30,000 distinct CDR3 sequences, approximately 25% seen once. Sequenced here: PBMCs, sampled before or after stereotactic body radiation therapy (not recorded which). These receptors all come from a donor of 50 years or more with non-small cell lung cancer.

This clonotype came up once. A junction end diverges from the germline sequence, so it may reflect a read error. CDR3 protein: CASSLDPGAGKGFTF. As DNA, the CDR3 is TGCGCCAGCAGCTTGGATCCCGGGGCAGGGAAAGGCTTCACCTTC. The J gene is TRBJ1-2, the V gene TRBV5-1, with TRBD1 as a possible D gene (5 bases). The CDR3 loop spans 15 amino acids. The germline gives CDR1 SGHRS, CDR2 YFSETQ.

The V call is TRBV6-2 or TRBV6-3, the J call TRBJ2-5, with D perhaps matching TRBD2 (6 bases). The V and J ends lost 3 bases and 4 bases respectively, with 9 bases between them. There are 13 residues in the CDR3. The germline CDR1 and CDR2 sequences are MNHEY and SVGEGT. The CDR3 loop is CASSYGRGETQYF. The CDR3 DNA sequence: TGTGCCAGCAGTTATGGGCGGGGAGAGACCCAGTACTTC.

Regarding this clonotype: A far larger clone differs by one base, so this is likely a read error. CDR3: CASSPGGSAGNAIYF. As DNA, the CDR3 is TGTGCCAGCAGTCCGGGAGGGTCCGCTGGAAACGCCATATATTTT. The chain joins TRBV6-2 or TRBV6-3 to TRBJ1-3; no clear D. CDR3 size: 15 residues. Germline loops: CDR1 MNHEY, CDR2 SVGEGT.

This clonotype was recorded many times. V usage is TRBV7-9 and J usage is TRBJ1-3, with D possibly matching TRBD1 (5 bases). The CDR3 is 16 amino acids. With 5 bases removed from V and 2 bases from J, the gap between germline ends came to 16 bases. Per the germline V gene, CDR1 is SEHNR and CDR2 is FQNEAQ (reference sequence). The CDR3 loop reads CASSPRDAGPGNTIYF. The CDR3 nucleotides read TGTGCCAGCAGCCCGAGGGACGCCGGGCCTGGAAACACCATATATTTT.

This clonotype occurred many times. The rearrangement links TRBV12-3 or TRBV12-4 to TRBJ1-1; possible D gene TRBD1, 5 bases. V was shortened by 3 bases and J by 3 bases, with 11 bases between the two germline ends. CDR3 length equals 14 residues. The DNA of the CDR3 is TGTGCCAGCAGTTTTAGCCCGGGGGACACTGAAGCTTTCTTT. It translates to CASSFSPGDTEAFF.

This clonotype was counted at least ten times. The chain is built from TRBV6-1 and TRBJ2-7, with 10 bases lining up with TRBD1. There are 14 residues in the CDR3. Germline CDR1 MNHNS, CDR2 SASEGT. Germline trimming cut 6 bases from V and 3 bases from J; bases unmatched to any gene: 5. This CDR3 is CASRQRTGGYEQYF. CDR3 nucleotide sequence: TGTGCCAGCAGGCAGAGGACAGGGGGCTACGAGCAGTACTTC.

The J gene is TRBJ1-2, the V gene TRBV6-4; TRBD1 aligns across 9 bases. In germline, CDR1 is MRHNA, CDR2 SNTAGT. J gave up 1 base and V 3 bases, and 3 bases lay outside the gene matches. This CDR3 contains 15 residues. The CDR3 nucleotides read TGTGCCAGCAGTGAGACAGGGGGGCTTAACTATGGCTACACCTTC. It yields the protein CASSETGGLNYGYTF.

There are many counts of this clonotype. The genes are TRBV28 and TRBJ2-1, with D tentatively TRBD2 (6 bases). Trimming took 4 bases from V and 0 from J, leaving 13 bases between them. Germline V gene data show CDR1 as MDHEN and CDR2 as SYDVKM. The CDR3 spans 16 residues. The CDR3 here is CASSSTSGPSYNEQFF. The DNA for the CDR3 is TGTGCCAGCAGTTCCACAAGCGGGCCCTCCTACAATGAGCAGTTCTTC.

This rearrangement joins TRBV9 to TRBJ2-3, with 9 bases fitting TRBD2. The ends lost 3 bases at V and 5 bases at J; junction bases unmatched: 10. Germline V gene data show CDR1 as SGDLS and CDR2 as YYNGEE. The length of the CDR3 is 16 residues. CDR3 residues: CASSGRTSVVLDTQYF. The CDR3 nucleotides are TGTGCCAGCAGCGGACGGACTAGCGTTGTTTTAGATACGCAGTATTTT.

This clonotype was counted ten times or more. The genes are TRBV7-9 and TRBJ2-1, with TRBD2 matching over 15 bases. The CDR3 totals 23 residues. The germline V gene encodes CDR1 SEHNR and CDR2 FQNEAQ (reference sequence). The trim removed 4 bases at V and 9 bases at J, leaving 28 bases unmatched. The CDR3 nucleotides read TGTGCCAGCAGCTCCACCGGGACAGGGGAACCGGGACTAGCGGGGGGCCGGGTTGGTGAGCAGTTCTTC. As protein: CASSSTGTGEPGLAGGRVGEQFF.

Note on this clonotype: A read error may explain this, as a much larger clone is one base away. V is TRBV6-5 and J is TRBJ1-1; tentative D call: TRBD1 (6 bases). V lost 0 bases and J 4 bases, leaving 18 bases between the germline ends. CDR1 and CDR2 from the germline V gene are MNHEY and SVGAGI. This CDR3 is 17 amino acids long. In DNA form, the CDR3 reads TGTGCCAGCAGTTACTCGGGGACACCTTTTCGGCCCACTGAAGCTTTCTTT. As protein: CASSYSGTPFRPTEAFF.

Regarding this clonotype: This may arise from a read error, as a much more abundant clone is one base away. This chain joins TRBV10-3 and TRBJ1-1; D gene unclear. The CDR3 is made up of 13 amino acids. V was clipped by 5 bases and J by 0 bases, with 7 bases between them. Germline loops: CDR1 ENHRY, CDR2 SYGVKD. CDR3 sequence reads: CAISQTMNTEAFF. DNA for the CDR3: TGTGCCATCAGTCAGACAATGAACACTGAAGCTTTCTTT.

This clonotype was counted many times. The CDR3 region has the DNA TGTGCCGGCACCATACGCGATACGCAGTATTTT. It translates to CAGTIRDTQYF. The V call is TRBV6-2 or TRBV6-3, the J call TRBJ2-3; D not certain. The CDR3 consists of 11 residues. In germline, CDR1 is MNHEY, CDR2 SVGEGT. The V gene lost 11 bases and the J gene lost 6 bases, with 12 bases spanning the gap.

This clonotype showed up many times. V gene TRBV9 combines with J gene TRBJ1-3, with TRBD1 matching 7 bases. J was trimmed by 0 bases and V by 3 bases; bases with no gene match: 18. Per the germline V gene, CDR1 is SGDLS and CDR2 is YYNGEE. The CDR3 is 20 residues long. CDR3 nucleotides: TGTGCCAGCAGCGCCACGACCAGGGGGACTAAGGAAAACTCTGGAAACACCATATATTTT. Encoded protein: CASSATTRGTKENSGNTIYF. The variable domain in full, with the rest retrieved from reference TRBV9 and TRBJ1-3, is DSGVTQTPKHLITATGQRVTLRCSPRSGDLSVYWYQQSLDQGLQFLIQYYNGEERAKGNILERFSAQQFPDLHSELNLSSLELGDSALYFCASSATTRGTKENSGNTIYFGEGSWLTVV.